This passage covers 21 T cell receptor beta chains from one sample sequenced in a study of blood T cells in healthy people across ages. It was with a sample-barcoded 5' primer and a J-beta primer mix that a second PCR of roughly 7 to 12 cycles was run. TCRdb re-derived calls from the 5' RACE reads in MiXCR, one entry per CDR3 protein. The sample contains 1.5 million or so distinct CDR3 sequences, around 39% of which appear only once. The sequenced sample consisted of blood. These TCRs come from a woman aged 18-30 years in good health.

This clonotype has only a few counts. The chain carries TRBV7-2 and TRBJ1-6; 9 bases are a match to TRBD1. In germline, CDR1 is SGHTA, CDR2 FQGNSA. The V and J ends lost 4 bases and 7 bases, in that order; junction bases with no gene match: 5. The CDR3 loop spans 15 amino acids. CDR3 protein: CASSSLGQGNSPLHF. Written as DNA, the CDR3 is TGTGCCAGCAGCTCGCTTGGACAGGGGAATTCACCCCTCCACTTT.

This clonotype came up a few times. The chain is built from TRBV12-3 or TRBV12-4 and TRBJ1-6, with D perhaps matching TRBD1 (6 bases). V was pared by 6 bases and J by 6 bases, with 9 bases between. The CDR3 is 13 amino acids. In nucleotides, the CDR3 is TGTGCCAGCAGCCCGGACAGTAATTCACCCCTCCACTTT. The encoded protein is CASSPDSNSPLHF.

The V call is TRBV28, the J call TRBJ2-7; 7 bases are shared with TRBD1. This CDR3 is 13 amino acids long. J lost 6 bases, V lost 8 bases, and 10 bases had no gene match. The germline gives CDR1 MDHEN, CDR2 SYDVKM. The CDR3 loop reads CASAHRGTIEQYF. CDR3 sequence (DNA): TGTGCCAGCGCTCACAGGGGAACCATCGAGCAGTACTTC.

This clonotype was picked up a small number of times. This chain joins TRBV3-1 and TRBJ1-5, with D possibly matching TRBD1 (5 bases). The CDR3 length is 13 residues. V was clipped by 1 base and J by 7 bases, with 8 bases between them. Looked up from germline, CDR1 is LGHDT and CDR2 is YNNKEL (reference sequence). The CDR3 is CASSQAGYQPQHF. CDR3 DNA: TGTGCCAGCAGCCAAGCAGGGTACCAGCCCCAGCATTTT.

The gene calls are TRBV5-1 and TRBJ2-3; D possibly corresponds to TRBD1 (5 bases). This CDR3 is built from 17 residues. The V gene lost 0 bases and the J gene lost 0 bases, with 14 bases spanning the gap. The germline CDR1 and CDR2 sequences are SGHRS and YFSETQ. The CDR3, as DNA: TGCGCCAGCAGCTTGGGGAAGGGGAACCCTAGCACAGATACGCAGTATTTT. This sequence encodes CASSLGKGNPSTDTQYF.

This chain joins TRBV28 and TRBJ2-4, with 10 nucleotides matching TRBD1. The end of the DNA fits TRBJ2-7 better, so the J call may be wrong. The CDR3 sequence is 14 residues long. Germline assignment: CDR1 MDHEN and CDR2 SYDVKM. The CDR3 DNA reads TGTGCCAGCAGTTGGGGACAGGGGAGGAACGAGCAGTACTTC. Its protein is CASSWGQGRNEQYF.

This clonotype appeared a few times. V gene TRBV7-9 combines with J gene TRBJ2-5; 8 bases map to TRBD1. The V gene's germline CDR1 is SEHNR and CDR2 FQNEAQ (reference sequence). The V gene end was trimmed by 5 bases and the J gene end by 2 bases; junction bases not matched to a gene: 7. This CDR3 is built from 15 residues. CDR3 amino acids: CASSLQGAGQETQYF. The CDR3 DNA sequence: TGTGCCAGCAGCCTTCAGGGGGCAGGTCAAGAGACCCAGTACTTC.

This chain connects TRBV7-6 to TRBJ2-4; D remains ambiguous. CDR1 SGHVS and CDR2 FNYEAQ come from the germline V gene. The CDR3 is 15 amino acids. Trimming stripped 0 bases from V and 8 bases from J, with 14 bases between. The DNA of the CDR3 is TGTGCCAGCAGCTTAGCTTCGAGTTTTAGAGACATTCAGTACTTC. It encodes CASSLASSFRDIQYF.

The chain is built from TRBV12-3 or TRBV12-4 and TRBJ2-1; 10 positions match TRBD2. The J call may be incorrect, as the DNA end agrees better with TRBJ2-7. The CDR3 is made up of 16 amino acids. CDR3 coding DNA: TGTGCCAGCAGTTTTGGGATAGCGGGAGGTCAGGGTGAGCAGTACTTC. Protein sequence: CASSFGIAGGQGEQYF.

In its sample, this clonotype was seen a few times. This sequence joins TRBV7-3 and TRBJ2-3; possibly TRBD1 or TRBD2 for D (6 bases each). The V end was cut by 1 base, the J end by 4 bases, with 9 bases between. The CDR3 consists of 14 residues. The germline V gene has CDR1 SGHTA and CDR2 FQGTGA. CDR3 sequence (DNA): TGTGCCAGCAGCTTAAACGGGGGCGCAGATACGCAGTATTTT. This gives the protein CASSLNGGADTQYF.

This chain uses TRBV20-1 with TRBJ2-3, with TRBD1 as a possible D gene (5 bases). The CDR3 loop spans 11 amino acids. Trimming removed 5 bases from V and 6 bases from J, with 9 bases in between. Germline V lookup: CDR1 DFQATT, CDR2 SNEGSKA (reference sequence). The CDR3 DNA sequence: TGCAGTGCTCCCAAGGGGGATACGCAGTATTTT. It is translated as CSAPKGDTQYF.

This clonotype was seen many times. The chain uses TRBV11-1 and TRBJ2-1; TRBD2 matches at 12 bases. The CDR3 is 15 residues long. Germline assignment: CDR1 SGHAT and CDR2 FQDESV (reference sequence). V dropped 3 bases and J dropped 15; count of bases not matched to a gene: 12. DNA for the CDR3: TGTGCCAGCAGCTTTTTGGCTAGCGGGAGGGATAGTCCGTTCTTC. This translates into CASSFLASGRDSPFF.

This clonotype was seen a handful of times. The rearrangement links TRBV20-1 to TRBJ2-7; 14 positions match TRBD2. The germline gives CDR1 DFQATT, CDR2 SNEGSKA (reference sequence). The CDR3 is 16 residues long. The trim removed 6 bases at V and 6 bases at J, leaving 13 bases unmatched. The CDR3 DNA is TGCAGTGCCTACCCGGGACTAGCGGGGGTGGAGATCGAGCAGTACTTC. This sequence encodes CSAYPGLAGVEIEQYF.

On this clonotype itself: The junction and the germline gene differ at one end; a read error may be behind it. The CDR3 bases are TGTGCCAGCAGTGAATTTTTTAGGGCCAGATCCTGCGAGCAGTACTTC. It codes for CASSEFFRARSCEQYF. This chain uses TRBV6-1 with TRBJ2-7, with unresolved D. The length of the CDR3 is 16 residues. Germline CDR1 is MNHNS and CDR2 is SASEGT.

This clonotype was detected only a few times. This sequence joins TRBV6-2 or TRBV6-3 and TRBJ2-1; the D gene is possibly TRBD2 (6 bases). In germline, CDR1 is MNHEY, CDR2 SVGEGT. With 7 bases removed from V and 4 bases from J, the gap between germline ends came to 17 bases. There are 15 residues in the CDR3. CDR3 sequence (DNA): TGTGCCAGCACCTCCGGGGTAGCGGCGTACAATGAGCAGTTCTTC. This gives the protein CASTSGVAAYNEQFF.

The chain is built from TRBV14 and TRBJ2-7, with D possibly TRBD2 on 6 matching bases. Germline values: CDR1 SGHDN, CDR2 FVKESK. The CDR3 has 17 residues. Trimming left V 4 bases short and J 3 bases short, with 22 bases between. This CDR3 reads CASSPPGGAPDYYEQYF. Here the CDR3 DNA reads TGTGCCAGCAGCCCCCCCGGGGGAGCCCCGGATTACTACGAGCAGTACTTC. Drawing the rest from reference TRBV14 and TRBJ2-7, the complete variable domain is EAGVTQFPSHSVIEKGQTVTLRCDPISGHDNLYWYRRVMGKEIKFLLHFVKESKQDESGMPNNRFLAERTGGTYSTLKVQPAELEDSGVYFCASSPPGGAPDYYEQYFGPGTRLTVT.

CDR3 sequence (DNA): TGTGCCAGCAGCTCCTTCGACAGCTCCTACAATGAGCAGTTCTTC. This translates into CASSSFDSSYNEQFF. The chain couples TRBV7-9 to TRBJ2-1, with D possibly being TRBD1 (5 bases). Trimming removed 4 bases from V and 0 bases from J, with 10 bases in between. Germline CDR1 is SEHNR and CDR2 is FQNEAQ (reference sequence). The CDR3 contains 15 residues.

This clonotype was detected a few times. This chain joins TRBV5-1 and TRBJ2-1, with 7 bases aligning to TRBD1. This CDR3 contains 15 residues. Germline CDR1 and CDR2: SGHRS and YFSETQ. V lost 4 bases to trimming and J lost 1 base; unmatched junction nucleotides: 5. The CDR3 region is CASSPGQDSYNEQFF. The CDR3 DNA follows: TGCGCCAGCAGCCCCGGACAGGATTCCTACAATGAGCAGTTCTTC.

V is TRBV4-2 and J is TRBJ2-1; TRBD1 matches at 7 bases. The junction had 4 bases not matched to a gene; V was cut back by 0 bases and J by 8 bases. Germline-derived CDR1 and CDR2 are LGHNA and YNFKEQ. The CDR3 sequence is 14 residues long. CDR3 coding DNA: TGTGCCAGCAGCCAAGATTGGCAGGGGGATGAGCAGTTCTTC. As protein: CASSQDWQGDEQFF.

There are a few counts of this clonotype. The rearrangement uses TRBV6-6 and TRBJ2-7, with TRBD2 matching over 10 bases. Germline V gene lookup returns CDR1 MNHNY and CDR2 SVGAGI (reference sequence). The CDR3 is 13 residues long. The CDR3 DNA follows: TGTGCGGTCCAGCCCCTAGCGGGGGCCGAGCAGTACTTC. The encoded protein is CAVQPLAGAEQYF.

The rearrangement links TRBV29-1 to TRBJ2-5; D not resolved. Germline values: CDR1 SQVTM, CDR2 ANQGSEA. This CDR3 spans 11 amino acids. Trimming removed 6 bases from V and 5 bases from J, with 10 bases in between. The CDR3 DNA reads TGCAGCGTCGACAACCTGGAGACCCAGTACTTC. It encodes CSVDNLETQYF.